These 27 T cell receptor beta chains originate from one sample sequenced in a study of blood T cells in healthy people across ages. A second about 7 to 11 cycle PCR used barcoded and J-beta primers. TCRdb itself ran the 5' RACE reads through MiXCR, one entry per CDR3 protein. The sample includes just under 750,000 distinct CDR3 sequences, approximately 22% of them seen just once. The sequenced sample consisted of blood. These receptors were collected from a man in his sixties or seventies in good health.

This clonotype has only a few counts. V gene TRBV20-1 combines with J gene TRBJ1-2; tentatively, D is TRBD1 (5 bases). Between the trimmed V and J ends, which lost 3 bases and 2 bases, there was a span of 13 bases. The CDR3 totals 14 residues. Germline V gene sequence: CDR1 DFQATT, CDR2 SNEGSKA (reference sequence). CDR3 in amino acids: CSASENRDNYGYTF. CDR3 DNA sequence: TGCAGTGCTAGTGAAAACCGGGACAACTATGGCTACACCTTC.

This clonotype was detected a few times. The rearrangement links TRBV20-1 to TRBJ2-7; D is ambiguous. V gave up 3 bases and J gave up 2 bases, with 17 bases separating them. There are 15 residues in the CDR3. Germline CDR1 DFQATT, CDR2 SNEGSKA (reference sequence). The CDR3 loop is CSASRTLQVPYEQYF. DNA of the CDR3: TGCAGTGCTAGTCGGACCCTCCAAGTCCCCTACGAGCAGTACTTC.

The table lists this clonotype with a few counts. The gene calls are TRBV5-5 and TRBJ2-3, with 11 nucleotides matching TRBD2. The germline CDR1 and CDR2 sequences are SGHKS and YYEKEE (reference sequence). V was pared by 2 bases and J by 11 bases, with 10 bases of the junction left unmatched. The CDR3 is 15 residues long. CDR3: CASSLTTSGNFRQYF. CDR3 nucleotides: TGTGCCAGCAGCTTAACGACTAGCGGGAACTTTCGGCAGTATTTT. The whole variable domain, filled in from reference TRBV5-5 and TRBJ2-3, reads DAGVTQSPTHLIKTRGQQVTLRCSPISGHKSVSWYQQVLGQGPQFIFQYYEKEERGRGNFPDRFSARQFPNYSSELNVNALLLGDSALYLCASSLTTSGNFRQYFGPGTRLTVL.

This clonotype was detected many times. The chain combines TRBV29-1 with TRBJ2-5; D gene ambiguous. The J call is doubtful: the DNA matches TRBJ2-1 better. Germline V gene lookup returns CDR1 SQVTM and CDR2 ANQGSEA. This CDR3 has 11 residues. CDR3 amino acids: CSAKGPNEQFF. The CDR3 DNA sequence: TGCAGCGCAAAAGGTCCCAATGAGCAGTTCTTC.

This clonotype was picked up a small number of times. The chain joins TRBV12-3 or TRBV12-4 to TRBJ2-7; D perhaps matches TRBD2 (6 bases). Trimming pared 2 bases from V and 2 bases from J, leaving 13 bases between. This CDR3 contains 15 residues. The CDR3: CASSLLGTLAYEQYF. Here the CDR3 DNA reads TGTGCCAGCAGTTTATTAGGGACTCTTGCCTACGAGCAGTACTTC.

This clonotype came up a few times. This chain uses TRBV6-1 with TRBJ2-1; 8 nucleotides match TRBD2. The germline V gene encodes CDR1 MNHNS and CDR2 SASEGT. CDR3 length: 14 amino acids. The V and J ends lost 6 bases and 7 bases, in that order; junction bases with no gene match: 8. CDR3 in DNA: TGTGCCAGCAGCCTCGGGACTAGAGAGAATGAGCAGTTCTTC. Its protein is CASSLGTRENEQFF.

The chain joins TRBV6-5 to TRBJ2-7; no definite D call. Trimming cost V 2 bases and J 0 bases, with 11 bases left between them. The CDR3 covers 15 residues. Germline V gene data show CDR1 as MNHEY and CDR2 as SVGAGI. Here the CDR3 DNA reads TGTGCCAGCAGTTACACGCTACAAAGCTCCTACGAGCAGTACTTC. Its protein product is CASSYTLQSSYEQYF.

The sample holds a few counts of this clonotype. The chain couples TRBV6-2 or TRBV6-3 to TRBJ2-2, with TRBD2 as a possible D gene (5 bases). The CDR3 loop spans 15 amino acids. Trimming stripped 6 bases from V and 1 base from J, with 12 bases between. Germline V gene data show CDR1 as MNHEY and CDR2 as SVGEGT. CDR3 DNA sequence: TGTGCCAGCAGCCCCAGCGGAGTGAACACCGGGGAGCTGTTTTTT. Translation: CASSPSGVNTGELFF.

This clonotype was seen a handful of times. A junction boundary mismatches the germline segment, possibly from a read error. The CDR3 loop reads CASRLASQETQYF. The CDR3 DNA follows: TGTGCGAGCAGGCTAGCGAGCCAAGAGACCCAGTACTTC. The chain has TRBV2 and TRBJ2-5; tentatively, D is TRBD2 (6 bases). Germline CDR1 is SNHLY and CDR2 is FYNNEI. CDR3 length equals 13 residues.

V usage is TRBV29-1 and J usage is TRBJ1-1; D might be TRBD1 (6 bases). The CDR3 sequence is 13 residues long. Germline values: CDR1 SQVTM, CDR2 ANQGSEA. V was pared by 7 bases and J by 5 bases, with 17 bases between. The CDR3, as DNA: TGCAGCGCTGCCGGGGGCGCCATGACTGAAGCTTTCTTT. This codes for CSAAGGAMTEAFF.

A few counts support this clonotype. No conserved phenylalanine or tryptophan is present at the end of the CDR3, so a read error is the likely explanation. The chain is built from TRBV7-2 and TRBJ2-5; no clear D gene. This CDR3 region has 13 residues. Germline V CDR1 and CDR2: SGHTA, FQGNSA. The V and J ends lost 1 base and 11 bases respectively, with 14 bases between them. As DNA, the CDR3 is TGTGCCAGCAGCTTAGAATGGGGTGTCGGGCAGTACGTC. Translated, it gives CASSLEWGVGQYV.

The genes are TRBV20-1 and TRBJ1-5, with a weak D call TRBD1 (6 bases). Trimming took 0 bases from V and 4 from J, leaving 22 bases between them. Germline CDR1 DFQATT, CDR2 SNEGSKA (reference sequence). The CDR3 contains 18 residues. The CDR3 bases are TGCAGTGCTAGAGATCAAGGAGGGTGGGACAAGCTTAATCAGCCCCAGCATTTT. This codes for CSARDQGGWDKLNQPQHF.

This clonotype turned up a few times. The chain combines TRBV12-3 or TRBV12-4 with TRBJ1-5; TRBD1 is a possible D gene (6 bases). This CDR3 is 13 amino acids long. The V gene lost 6 bases and the J gene lost 4 bases, with 10 bases spanning the gap. The DNA of the CDR3 is TGTGCCAGCAGGGGGGCCCAAAATCAGCCCCAGCATTTT. It is translated as CASRGAQNQPQHF.

The table lists this clonotype with a few counts. J is TRBJ1-1 and V is TRBV30, with D unclear. The CDR3 is 11 amino acids. The germline V and J ends were trimmed by 0 bases and 8 bases, with 7 bases remaining between them. CDR1 is GTSNPN, CDR2 SVGIG, per germline (reference sequence). CDR3 residues: CAWSVVTEAFF. The CDR3 DNA reads TGTGCCTGGAGTGTAGTCACAGAAGCTTTCTTT.

V and J are TRBV7-9 and TRBJ1-4; D is possibly TRBD1 (5 bases). The V and J ends lost 5 bases and 5 bases respectively, with 12 bases between them. This CDR3 has 14 residues. The germline V gene encodes CDR1 SEHNR and CDR2 FQNEAQ (reference sequence). CDR3 residues: CASSQGEANEKLFF. Here the CDR3 DNA reads TGTGCCAGCAGCCAAGGGGAAGCGAATGAAAAACTGTTTTTT.

The chain has TRBV21-1 and TRBJ2-5; TRBD1, as called in the table, went unchecked against the DNA. TRBV21-1 is a pseudogene locus. This CDR3 comprises 15 residues. The CDR3 DNA reads as TGTGCCAGCAGCAAAGGAATGACAGAACAAGAGACCCAGTACTTC. As protein: CASSKGMTEQETQYF.

V gene TRBV4-3 combines with J gene TRBJ2-5; perhaps TRBD2 as D (5 bases). The CDR3 length is 14 residues. Germline V gene data show CDR1 as LGHNA and CDR2 as YSLEER. V was pared by 0 bases and J by 7 bases, with 12 bases between. CDR3 amino acids: CASSQDPGSGTQYF. CDR3 in DNA: TGCGCCAGCAGCCAAGATCCGGGATCGGGGACCCAGTACTTC.

The chain recombines TRBV2 with TRBJ1-1; D is perhaps TRBD1 (5 bases). The CDR3 is made up of 13 amino acids. Looked up from germline, CDR1 is SNHLY and CDR2 is FYNNEI. Trimming shortened V by 8 bases and J by 0 bases, and 10 bases separated the two germline ends. CDR3 nucleotides: TGTGCCAGCCGAGACAGTCTGAACACTGAAGCTTTCTTT. It yields the protein CASRDSLNTEAFF. Variable domain in full (rest from reference TRBV2 and TRBJ1-1): EPEVTQTPSHQVTQMGQEVILRCVPISNHLYFYWYRQILGQKVEFLVSFYNNEISEKSEIFDDQFSVERPDGSNFTLKIRSTKLEDSAMYFCASRDSLNTEAFFGQGTRLTVV.

The V and J genes are TRBV14 and TRBJ2-7; D remains ambiguous. Germline values: CDR1 SGHDN, CDR2 FVKESK. This CDR3 comprises 14 residues. Trimming took 4 bases from V and 2 from J, leaving 12 bases between them. In DNA form, the CDR3 reads TGTGCCAGCAGCCCCTCGTCTGGAACCTACGAGCAGTACTTC. This translates into CASSPSSGTYEQYF. The full variable domain, rest sourced from reference TRBV14 and TRBJ2-7, is EAGVTQFPSHSVIEKGQTVTLRCDPISGHDNLYWYRRVMGKEIKFLLHFVKESKQDESGMPNNRFLAERTGGTYSTLKVQPAELEDSGVYFCASSPSSGTYEQYFGPGTRLTVT.

This clonotype came up a few times. The rearrangement links TRBV18 to TRBJ1-2; D is unclear. Trimming removed 3 bases from V and 3 bases from J, with 14 bases in between. The germline V gene encodes CDR1 KGHSH and CDR2 LQKENI. CDR3 length: 15 residues. DNA of the CDR3: TGTGCCAGCTCACCGAGTGAACGGAACCACTATGGCTACACCTTC. Translation gives CASSPSERNHYGYTF.

This clonotype was observed at least ten times. The V call is TRBV4-1, the J call TRBJ1-2; maybe TRBD1 (5 bases). CDR3 length equals 16 residues. Between the trimmed V and J ends, which lost 0 bases and 4 bases, there was a span of 15 bases. The germline V gene has CDR1 MGHRA and CDR2 YSYEKL. The CDR3 reads CASSQDRFGARYGYTF. In DNA, the CDR3 is TGCGCCAGCAGCCAAGATAGGTTCGGGGCACGCTATGGCTACACCTTC.

This clonotype was observed a handful of times. The chain employs TRBV20-1 and TRBJ2-3; D gene unclear. In germline, CDR1 is DFQATT, CDR2 SNEGSKA (reference sequence). CDR3 length: 13 amino acids. Trimming stripped 6 bases from V and 0 bases from J, with 10 bases between. CDR3 residues: CSAKDLSTDTQYF. In DNA, the CDR3 is TGCAGTGCCAAGGACCTGAGCACAGATACGCAGTATTTT.

This clonotype turned up a few times. The CDR3 nucleotides are TGTGCCAGCAGTGTAACCCCTCTGAACACTGAAGCTTTCTTT. Its protein is CASSVTPLNTEAFF. The rearrangement links TRBV6-2 or TRBV6-3 to TRBJ1-1; D is ambiguous. There are 14 residues in the CDR3. Germline CDR1 is MNHEY and CDR2 is SVGEGT. V was pared by 5 bases and J by 0 bases, with 10 bases between.

The chain couples TRBV27 to TRBJ2-7, with D perhaps matching TRBD1 (6 bases). This CDR3 comprises 15 residues. From germline, CDR1 is MNHEY and CDR2 SMNVEV (reference sequence). V lost 2 bases and J lost 2, with 13 bases in between. The CDR3 sequence: CASSLIGDITYEQYF. The CDR3 DNA reads TGTGCCAGCAGTTTAATAGGGGACATCACCTACGAGCAGTACTTC.

In DNA, the CDR3 is TGTGCCAGCAGCTTAGAGGAGGGGGCGTTGACTGAAGCTTTCTTT. Amino acids: CASSLEEGALTEAFF. The chain is built from TRBV11-2 and TRBJ1-1; 7 bases map to TRBD1. The CDR3 totals 15 residues. With 0 bases clipped from V and 5 bases from J, the junction kept 6 bases outside the gene matches. The germline V gene encodes CDR1 SGHAT and CDR2 FQNNGV.

The genes are TRBV9 and TRBJ2-3, with 10 bases lining up with TRBD2. With V trimmed by 2 bases and J by 5 bases, 11 bases remained unmatched. In germline, CDR1 is SGDLS, CDR2 YYNGEE. The CDR3 has 17 amino acids. The CDR3 nucleotides are TGTGCCAGCAGCGTCTCGGTAGCGGGAGGTGGTAGAGATACGCAGTATTTT. This sequence encodes CASSVSVAGGGRDTQYF.

V and J are TRBV18 and TRBJ2-5; D ambiguous. V was clipped by 1 base and J by 4 bases, with 10 bases between them. This CDR3 region has 14 residues. The germline gives CDR1 KGHSH, CDR2 LQKENI. CDR3 DNA: TGTGCCAGCTCACCACTAAGAGCAGGAGAGACCCAGTACTTC. This translates into CASSPLRAGETQYF.